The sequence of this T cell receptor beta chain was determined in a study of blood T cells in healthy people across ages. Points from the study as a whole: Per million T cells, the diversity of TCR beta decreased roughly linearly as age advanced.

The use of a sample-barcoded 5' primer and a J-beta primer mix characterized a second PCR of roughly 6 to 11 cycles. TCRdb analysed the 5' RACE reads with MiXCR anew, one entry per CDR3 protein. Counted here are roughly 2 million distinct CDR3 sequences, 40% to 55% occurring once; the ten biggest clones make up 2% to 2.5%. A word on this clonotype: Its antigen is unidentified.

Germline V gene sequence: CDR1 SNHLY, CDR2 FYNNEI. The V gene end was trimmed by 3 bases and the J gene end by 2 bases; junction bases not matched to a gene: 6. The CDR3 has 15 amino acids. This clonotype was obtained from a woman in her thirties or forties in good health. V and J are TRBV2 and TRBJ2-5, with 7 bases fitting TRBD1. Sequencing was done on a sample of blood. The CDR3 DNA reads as TGTGCCAGCAGTGATGACAGGGCTTTACAAGAGACCCAGTACTTC. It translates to CASSDDRALQETQYF.